Presented here are 21 T cell receptor beta chains from one specimen sequenced in a study of monozygotic twins with inflammatory bowel disease. TCRdb reprocessed the 5' RACE reads and stores each CDR3 protein as one record, lacking DNA. This specimen shows around 400,000 distinct CDR3 sequences; the ten leading clones hold 2.4%. The specimen was blood. The receptor source for this set is a human donor with ulcerative colitis or Crohn's disease, or a healthy co-twin of an affected twin (not recorded which).

The rearrangement joins TRBV5-1 to TRBJ1-3. CDR1 is SGHRS, CDR2 YFSETQ, per germline. This CDR3 has 15 amino acids. CDR3 residues: CASSLGTDSGNTIYF.

The chain links TRBV29-1 to TRBJ1-5. Germline V CDR1 and CDR2: SQVTM, ANQGSEA. The CDR3 sequence is 12 residues long. The CDR3 sequence: CSVESGNQPQHF.

The chain carries TRBV7-9 and TRBJ2-7. The CDR3 spans 13 residues. Looked up from germline, CDR1 is SEHNR and CDR2 is FQNEAQ (reference sequence). CDR3 loop: CASDLAGSYEQYF.

The chain employs TRBV3-1 and TRBJ2-6; TCRdb's D gene call, TRBD1, goes unchecked for lack of DNA. The germline V gene has CDR1 LGHDT and CDR2 YNNKEL (reference sequence). This CDR3 region has 18 residues. CDR3 region: CASSQEGRRRSGANVLTF.

J is TRBJ2-7 and V is TRBV5-1; the D gene TCRdb calls, TRBD1, cannot be checked with no DNA. This CDR3 comprises 14 residues. Germline values: CDR1 SGHRS, CDR2 YFSETQ. The chain's CDR3 is CASSLVAGGGEQYF.

This chain uses TRBV7-2 with TRBJ1-5. This CDR3 comprises 13 residues. Germline CDR1 and CDR2: SGHTA and FQGNSA. The CDR3 spells CASSTGLRQPQHF. The full variable domain, with the rest looked up from reference TRBV7-2 and TRBJ1-5, is GAGVSQSPSNKVTEKGKDVELRCDPISGHTALYWYRQSLGQGLEFLIYFQGNSAPDKSGLPSDRFSAERTGGSVSTLTIQRTQQEDSAVYLCASSTGLRQPQHFGDGTRLSIL.

The chain couples TRBV28 to TRBJ2-7; TCRdb reports TRBD2, a call that lacks DNA to check it against. The CDR3 is 17 amino acids. The germline CDR1 and CDR2 sequences are MDHEN and SYDVKM. This chain's CDR3 is CASSLTGPDSFSYEQYF.

V is TRBV28 and J is TRBJ2-7; TCRdb proposes TRBD2, but this gene call is untestable without DNA. CDR3 size: 16 residues. Germline V lookup: CDR1 MDHEN, CDR2 SYDVKM. CDR3 sequence reads: CASRPRETSKGYEQYF. Using reference TRBV28 and TRBJ2-7 for the parts outside the CDR3, the full variable domain is DVKVTQSSRYLVKRTGEKVFLECVQDMDHENMFWYRQDPGLGLRLIYFSYDVKMKEKGDIPEGYSVSREKKERFSLILESASTNQTSMYLCASRPRETSKGYEQYFGPGTRLTVT.

The rearrangement uses TRBV7-2 and TRBJ1-1. The CDR3 is 14 amino acids. Germline CDR1 reads SGHTA; CDR2 reads FQGNSA. The chain's CDR3 is CASSSPGYGGRAFF.

The chain joins TRBV20-1 to TRBJ2-2; there is no DNA to check the TCRdb D call of TRBD2. The CDR3 has 18 amino acids. The V gene's germline CDR1 is DFQATT and CDR2 SNEGSKA (reference sequence). CDR3 loop: CSARSPGLAGGNTGELFF.

The rearrangement links TRBV7-2 to TRBJ2-1; TCRdb indicates TRBD1, and absent DNA this call remains unverified. The CDR3 has 14 amino acids. Germline CDR1 is SGHTA and CDR2 is FQGNSA. CDR3 in amino acids: CASSLAGGGDEQFF.

The genes are TRBV24-1 and TRBJ2-7; the D call of TRBD1 rests on TCRdb alone, since no DNA is present to check it. The CDR3 spans 14 residues. The V gene's germline CDR1 is KGHDR and CDR2 SFDVKD. CDR3: CATMGPGGSYEQYF.

The chain combines TRBV20-1 with TRBJ2-7; checking the TCRdb D call of TRBD2 is not possible without DNA. The CDR3 spans 15 residues. Germline CDR1 and CDR2: DFQATT and SNEGSKA (reference sequence). CDR3 amino acids: CSARAPGSGAYEQYF.

CDR3 sequence: CASSLGLSSTEELFF. The rearrangement links TRBV7-6 to TRBJ2-2. The CDR3 is 15 amino acids. Per the germline V gene, CDR1 is SGHVS and CDR2 is FNYEAQ. The complete variable domain, with remaining parts taken from reference TRBV7-6 and TRBJ2-2, reads GAGVSQSPRYKVTKRGQDVALRCDPISGHVSLYWYRQALGQGPEFLTYFNYEAQQDKSGLPNDRFSAERPEGSISTLTIQRTEQRDSAMYRCASSLGLSSTEELFFGEGSRLTVL.

This chain links TRBV5-1 with TRBJ2-5; TCRdb gives TRBD1 as the D gene, but with no DNA this cannot be confirmed. The CDR3 sequence is 15 residues long. CDR1 SGHRS and CDR2 YFSETQ come from the germline V gene. Here the CDR3 reads CASSLTGGFGETQHF. The full variable domain, in which reference TRBV5-1 and TRBJ2-5 provide the parts outside the CDR3, is KAGVTQTPRYLIKTRGQQVTLSCSPISGHRSVSWYQQTPGQGLQFLFEYFSETQRNKGNFPGRFSGRQFSNSRSEMNVSTLELGDSALYLCASSLTGGFGETQHFGPGTRLLVL.

The V call is TRBV5-6, the J call TRBJ2-1; TCRdb's assignment of TRBD1 cannot be checked, as there is no DNA. Germline CDR1 SGHDT, CDR2 YYEEEE. The CDR3 totals 15 residues. The CDR3 is CASSLGRGLYNEQFF.

The V gene is TRBV30, the J gene TRBJ2-3; TCRdb selects TRBD2, and the lack of DNA leaves this call unchecked. CDR1 GTSNPN and CDR2 SVGIG come from the germline V gene (reference sequence). The CDR3 loop spans 15 amino acids. CDR3: CAWSVLAGVTDTQYF.

CDR3 sequence: CASSITDTQYF. This rearrangement joins TRBV9 to TRBJ2-3. Germline V gene sequence: CDR1 SGDLS, CDR2 YYNGEE. This CDR3 has 11 amino acids.

The chain couples TRBV23-1 to TRBJ2-1; TCRdb gives TRBD2 as the D gene, but with no DNA this cannot be confirmed. TRBV23-1 is filed as an ORF, its function uncertain. The CDR3 is 13 residues long. This CDR3 is CASRTSGLNEQFF.

The V and J genes are TRBV21-1 and TRBJ2-3; the D call from TCRdb, TRBD2, cannot be confirmed without DNA. TRBV21-1 is termed a pseudogene. The length of the CDR3 is 20 residues. Here the CDR3 reads CASSNFGSPGGMIPTDTQYF.

This chain joins TRBV27 and TRBJ1-1; TCRdb lists TRBD1, though no DNA is available to test this call. This CDR3 has 19 residues. Germline CDR1 and CDR2: MNHEY and SMNVEV (reference sequence). CDR3 sequence: CASSLRGAGRPRVGTEAFF.